This TCR beta chain is drawn from a study of identifying expanded T cells in peripheral blood. Profiled with immunoSEQ multiplex PCR; TCRdb holds only in-frame clones, not every one. The data hold tens of thousands of clones, with 84% observed a single time. Germline V gene sequence: CDR1 MDHEN, CDR2 SYDVKM. V lost 2 bases and J lost 6; bases outside the gene matches: 10. This CDR3 comprises 16 residues. The sample taken for sequencing was blood. The chain uses TRBV28 and TRBJ1-1; TRBD1 aligns across 9 bases. The TCR sequence derives from a person aged 18-70 years in good health. CDR3 bases: TGTGCCAGCAGTTTAGGGGACAGGGCGAGTGGACCTGAAGCTTTCTTT. It specifies CASSLGDRASGPEAFF.